Listed here is a single T cell receptor beta chain. What it recognizes is unknown. This specimen belongs to a study of cytomegalovirus exposure and HLA in healthy donors. Germline V gene data show CDR1 as MNHEY and CDR2 as SMNVEV (reference sequence). Trimming removed 3 bases at V and 9 bases at J, with 15 bases between. The CDR3 contains 13 residues. Findings and caveats of the study: TCR association rates varied by HLA locus in a later analysis, with DRB1 highest and HLA-C lowest.

The study ran its PCR with 60 Vbeta and 13 Jbeta primers. Profiling relied on immunoSEQ multiplex PCR, and the TCRdb table lists in-frame clones only, not all of them. The table shows some 200,000 clones, with roughly 80% occurring only once. The TCR originated in a man between 35 and 55 years old in good health and CMV-seropositive. The chain links TRBV27 to TRBJ2-7; the D gene is possibly TRBD1 (6 bases). The sample consisted of PBMCs. The CDR3 spells CASSFRGATVQYF. The CDR3 nucleotides are TGTGCCAGCAGTTTCAGGGGAGCGACGGTGCAGTACTTC.